This T cell receptor beta chain was found in a study of T-cell memory formation after mild COVID-19. Across the whole study: TCR clusters were mostly donor specific. Study results and caveats: Largely, contracting CD4+ clones fell within CM and EM, and contracting CD8+ clones within EMRA.

Only a few counts were recorded for this clonotype. Its antigen is unidentified. TCRdb reprocessed the 5' RACE reads via MiXCR and lists one record per CDR3 protein. This sample has 250,000 to 300,000 distinct CDR3 sequences, with roughly 17% found just once. Germline CDR1 is MNHEY and CDR2 is SVGEGT. This CDR3 has 12 amino acids. The J gene is TRBJ1-2, the V gene TRBV6-2 or TRBV6-3, with D tentatively TRBD1 (6 bases). The sequence was obtained from a man aged 18 to 35 who had mild COVID-19 (a few samples of this study predate the infection). Cell type and time point are not known. Input material: PBMCs or a T cell subset sorted from them (not recorded which). CDR3 DNA sequence: TGTGCAGTCTCCAGGGGCGCGCATGGCTACACCTTC. It specifies CAVSRGAHGYTF.